Each of the 23 T cell receptor beta chains below was sequenced from the same sample in a study of neoadjuvant anti-PD-1 for oral cavity cancer. This table comes from immunoSEQ multiplex PCR, and its TCRdb copy is limited to in-frame clones, with some not included. The sample includes about 81,000 clones, around 80% of them seen just once. This specimen consisted of PBMCs, obtained before nivolumab (anti-PD-1) treatment. The receptors here all came from a person aged 35-79 years with oral cavity squamous cell carcinoma.

This clone was seen a single time. The V gene is TRBV2, the J gene TRBJ1-5; D is uncertain. V was clipped by 6 bases and J by 0 bases, with 6 bases between them. The CDR3 spans 13 residues. From germline, CDR1 is SNHLY and CDR2 FYNNEI. CDR3 loop: CASSGVSNQPQHF. DNA for the CDR3: TGTGCCAGCAGCGGTGTTAGCAATCAGCCCCAGCATTTT.

The chain recombines TRBV28 with TRBJ1-1, with D hard to call. This CDR3 has 11 residues. V was trimmed by 1 base and J by 5 bases, leaving 2 bases between them. Germline V lookup: CDR1 MDHEN, CDR2 SYDVKM. In DNA, the CDR3 is TGTGCCAGCAGTTTATCTACTGAAGCTTTCTTT. It encodes CASSLSTEAFF.

This CDR3 reads CASNPGQSNQPQHF. The CDR3 nucleotides read TGTGCCAGTAATCCGGGACAGAGCAATCAGCCCCAGCATTTT. The chain employs TRBV19 and TRBJ1-5; the match to TRBD1 covers 7 bases. Per germline, CDR1 LNHDA and CDR2 SQIVND (reference sequence). This CDR3 is built from 14 residues. V dropped 7 bases and J dropped 1; count of bases not matched to a gene: 4.

The chain couples TRBV6-5 to TRBJ1-1; 7 nucleotides agree with TRBD1. The CDR3 spans 14 residues. V lost 10 bases and J lost 4; bases outside the gene matches: 12. CDR1 and CDR2 (germline): MNHEY, SVGAGI. The CDR3 nucleotides are TGTGCCACCAGACAGCCCAGGGGGTCCACTGAAGCTTTCTTT. Amino acid sequence: CATRQPRGSTEAFF.

The count of this clone is one. This chain uses TRBV9 with TRBJ2-2; 9 bases are a match to TRBD1. This CDR3 region has 16 residues. The J segment lost 1 base and the V segment lost 2 bases, leaving 3 bases of the junction unmatched. CDR1 and CDR2 (germline): SGDLS, YYNGEE. The CDR3 spells CASSVRQGVNTGELFF. CDR3 in DNA: TGTGCCAGCAGCGTTCGACAGGGGGTGAACACCGGGGAGCTGTTTTTT.

With respect to this clone: Its ends do not fully match the called genes, so a read error is possible. The chain uses TRBV5-1 and TRBJ1-3; a weak D match, TRBD1 (5 bases). The length of the CDR3 is 13 residues. Germline CDR1 is SGHRS and CDR2 is YFSETQ. The CDR3 loop reads CASSTGTGNTIYF. The CDR3 DNA reads TGCGCCAGCAGCACGGGGACTGGGAACACCATATATTTT.

V and J are TRBV10-2 and TRBJ2-2, with 7 bases that match TRBD2. This CDR3 has 15 amino acids. J lost 0 bases, V lost 8 bases, and 6 bases had no gene match. Looked up from germline, CDR1 is WSHSY and CDR2 is SAAADI. CDR3 residues: CASQTGGANTGELFF. The CDR3, as DNA: TGCGCCAGCCAAACGGGGGGAGCGAACACCGGGGAGCTGTTTTTT.

This chain links TRBV10-3 with TRBJ2-5, with TRBD1 identical over 12 bases. CDR3 length: 14 residues. CDR1 and CDR2 from the germline V gene are ENHRY and SYGVKD. V lost 11 bases to trimming and J lost 2 bases; unmatched junction nucleotides: 6. In DNA, the CDR3 is TGTGCCGCGGGACAGGGGGCGATACAAGAGACCCAGTACTTC. It translates to CAAGQGAIQETQYF.

This clone has just a few counts. This chain links TRBV5-5 with TRBJ2-2, with 10 positions matching TRBD1. CDR1 and CDR2 (germline): SGHKS, YYEKEE (reference sequence). The CDR3 loop spans 15 amino acids. Trimming removed 3 bases from V and 4 bases from J; junction bases left unmatched: 3. The CDR3 protein is CASSSRQGATGELFF. CDR3 DNA sequence: TGTGCCAGCAGCTCCCGACAGGGGGCCACCGGGGAGCTGTTTTTT.

The V and J genes are TRBV28 and TRBJ2-3; the D gene is possibly TRBD1 (6 bases). V was cut by 3 bases and J by 2 bases, with 12 bases left in between. The CDR3 runs to 15 residues. Germline V gene sequence: CDR1 MDHEN, CDR2 SYDVKM. Here the CDR3 DNA reads TGTGCCAGCAGTTTGATGGGGGCGAACACAGATACGCAGTATTTT. This codes for CASSLMGANTDTQYF.

This chain joins TRBV9 and TRBJ2-7; 10 bases match TRBD2. CDR3 size: 16 residues. With V trimmed by 0 bases and J by 1 base, 4 bases remained unmatched. Germline CDR1 reads SGDLS; CDR2 reads YYNGEE. As DNA, the CDR3 is TGTGCCAGCAGCGTAGGTCTAGCGGGAGAGTCCTACGAGCAGTACTTC. It yields the protein CASSVGLAGESYEQYF.

V usage is TRBV5-1 and J usage is TRBJ2-3; D not resolved. Looked up from germline, CDR1 is SGHRS and CDR2 is YFSETQ. This CDR3 has 14 residues. Trimming removed 2 bases from V and 0 bases from J, with 7 bases in between. CDR3 sequence reads: CASSLGPSTDTQYF. The CDR3 DNA is TGCGCCAGCAGCTTAGGCCCCAGCACAGATACGCAGTATTTT.

The V gene is TRBV29-1, the J gene TRBJ2-7; D unclear. Germline V gene sequence: CDR1 SQVTM, CDR2 ANQGSEA. This CDR3 comprises 14 residues. V was clipped by 5 bases and J by 0 bases, with 14 bases between them. This CDR3 reads CSVFETDSSYEQYF. The CDR3 DNA follows: TGCAGCGTTTTTGAGACTGATAGCTCCTACGAGCAGTACTTC.

The chain recombines TRBV29-1 with TRBJ2-3; D might be TRBD1 (6 bases). Germline V gives CDR1 SQVTM, CDR2 ANQGSEA. There are 12 residues in the CDR3. V lost 2 bases, J lost 6 bases, and 9 bases lay in between. The CDR3, as DNA: TGCAGCGTTGAAAGGACAGTGGATACGCAGTATTTT. Residues: CSVERTVDTQYF.

The chain employs TRBV5-1 and TRBJ2-4; the D is unclear. The V end was cut by 0 bases, the J end by 0 bases, with 10 bases between. Looked up from germline, CDR1 is SGHRS and CDR2 is YFSETQ. The CDR3 length is 16 residues. The CDR3 nucleotides are TGCGCCAGCAGCTTGGAGGCAGCCATAGCCAAAAACATTCAGTACTTC. This sequence encodes CASSLEAAIAKNIQYF.

V usage is TRBV11-1 and J usage is TRBJ2-7; TRBD2 agrees at 8 bases. Unmatched junction bases numbered 1, after V lost 3 bases and J lost 0 bases. This CDR3 spans 14 amino acids. Germline CDR1 is SGHAT and CDR2 is FQDESV (reference sequence). The CDR3 region is CASSFGLASYEQYF. CDR3 nucleotides: TGTGCCAGCAGCTTCGGACTAGCCTCCTACGAGCAGTACTTC.

This clone has more than one count but fewer than ten. The chain couples TRBV29-1 to TRBJ2-1; 7 nucleotides align to TRBD1. Trimming cost V 4 bases and J 1 base; bases outside gene matches: 7. There are 15 residues in the CDR3. Germline-derived CDR1 and CDR2 are SQVTM and ANQGSEA. CDR3 loop: CSVGGEGASYNEQFF. The CDR3 region has the DNA TGCAGCGTTGGGGGAGAGGGGGCTTCCTACAATGAGCAGTTCTTC.

V and J are TRBV6-1 and TRBJ2-5; D call uncertain. The V and J ends lost 0 bases and 3 bases respectively, with 8 bases between them. In germline, CDR1 is MNHNS, CDR2 SASEGT. The CDR3 covers 14 residues. The CDR3 region is CASSEAYSKETQYF. CDR3 coding DNA: TGTGCCAGCAGTGAAGCTTACAGCAAAGAGACCCAGTACTTC.

V gene TRBV2 combines with J gene TRBJ2-2, with 7 bases matching TRBD1. This CDR3 has 15 residues. CDR1 is SNHLY and CDR2 is FYNNEI in the germline V gene. V shed 7 bases and J 0 bases; nucleotides not matched to a gene: 5. The CDR3 loop reads CASTVQGPNTGELFF. CDR3 coding DNA: TGTGCCAGCACCGTACAGGGGCCGAACACCGGGGAGCTGTTTTTT.

V usage is TRBV5-1 and J usage is TRBJ2-5; 14 bases line up with TRBD2. Germline assignment: CDR1 SGHRS and CDR2 YFSETQ. The CDR3 is 18 residues long. J gave up 5 bases and V 4 bases, and 13 bases lay outside the gene matches. CDR3 sequence reads: CASSVYGTSGGTGETQYF. CDR3 nucleotides: TGCGCCAGCAGCGTGTACGGGACTAGCGGGGGTACAGGGGAGACCCAGTACTTC.

The J gene is TRBJ1-1, the V gene TRBV25-1; D unresolved. CDR3 size: 17 residues. V was pared by 0 bases and J by 4 bases, with 18 bases between. Per germline, CDR1 MGHDK and CDR2 SYGVNS. The CDR3, as DNA: TGTGCCAGCAGTGAATATATTCGAGGAGGGAGGCCCACTGAAGCTTTCTTT. Amino acid sequence: CASSEYIRGGRPTEAFF.

This clone has only one observation. V and J are TRBV5-6 and TRBJ1-3, with D hard to call. V lost 2 bases and J lost 0, with 6 bases in between. Germline V gene sequence: CDR1 SGHDT, CDR2 YYEEEE. CDR3 length: 14 amino acids. The CDR3 protein is CASSLGFSGNTIYF. The CDR3 DNA reads TGTGCCAGCAGCTTAGGGTTCTCTGGAAACACCATATATTTT.

This clone has just a few counts. For the CDR3, the DNA is TGTGCCAGCAGCCTGACTAGCGGGAGCGCCTACGAGCAGTACTTC. Amino acids: CASSLTSGSAYEQYF. The chain links TRBV11-2 to TRBJ2-7; TRBD2 matches 12 bases. V lost 5 bases and J lost 2; bases outside the gene matches: 4. CDR1 and CDR2 from the germline V gene are SGHAT and FQNNGV. This CDR3 contains 15 residues.